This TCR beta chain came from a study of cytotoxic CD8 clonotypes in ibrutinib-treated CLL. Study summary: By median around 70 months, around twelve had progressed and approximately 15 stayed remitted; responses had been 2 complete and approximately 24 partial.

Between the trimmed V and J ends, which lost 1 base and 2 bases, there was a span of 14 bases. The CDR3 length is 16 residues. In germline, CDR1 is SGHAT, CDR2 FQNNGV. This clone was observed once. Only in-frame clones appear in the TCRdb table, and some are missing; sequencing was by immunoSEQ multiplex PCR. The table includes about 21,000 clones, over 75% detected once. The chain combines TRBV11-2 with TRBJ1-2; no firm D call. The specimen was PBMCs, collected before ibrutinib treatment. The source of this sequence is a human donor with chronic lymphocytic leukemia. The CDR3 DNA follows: TGTGCCAGCAGCTTAGTTCGCTCACGCCCCAACTATGGCTACACCTTC. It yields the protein CASSLVRSRPNYGYTF. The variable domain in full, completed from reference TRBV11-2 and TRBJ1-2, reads EAGVAQSPRYKIIEKRQSVAFWCNPISGHATLYWYQQILGQGPKLLIQFQNNGVVDDSQLPKDRFSAERLKGVDSTLKIQPAKLEDSAVYLCASSLVRSRPNYGYTFGSGTRLTVV.